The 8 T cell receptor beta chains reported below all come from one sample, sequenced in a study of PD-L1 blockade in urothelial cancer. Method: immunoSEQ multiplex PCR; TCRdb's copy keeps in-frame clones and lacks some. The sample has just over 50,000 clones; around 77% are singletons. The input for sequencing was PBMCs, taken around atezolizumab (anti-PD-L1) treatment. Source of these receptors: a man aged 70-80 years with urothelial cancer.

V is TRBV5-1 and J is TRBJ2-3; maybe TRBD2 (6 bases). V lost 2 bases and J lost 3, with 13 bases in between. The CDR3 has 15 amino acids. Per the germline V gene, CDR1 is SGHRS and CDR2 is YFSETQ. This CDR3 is CASSFSVGRTDTQYF. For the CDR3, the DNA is TGCGCCAGCAGCTTCTCAGTGGGGAGGACAGATACGCAGTATTTT.

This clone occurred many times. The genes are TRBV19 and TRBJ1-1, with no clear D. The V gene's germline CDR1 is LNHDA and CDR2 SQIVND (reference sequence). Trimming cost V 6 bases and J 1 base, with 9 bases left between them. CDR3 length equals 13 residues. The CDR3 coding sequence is TGTGCCAGTAGGAGCGCGCAGAACACTGAAGCTTTCTTT. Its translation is CASRSAQNTEAFF.

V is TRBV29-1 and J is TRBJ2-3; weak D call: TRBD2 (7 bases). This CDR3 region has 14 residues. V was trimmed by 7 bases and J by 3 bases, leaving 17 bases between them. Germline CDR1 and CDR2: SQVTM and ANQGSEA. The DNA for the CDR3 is TGCAGCGCCCGCCGAGGGGGAGGGACAGATACGCAGTATTTT. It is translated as CSARRGGGTDTQYF.

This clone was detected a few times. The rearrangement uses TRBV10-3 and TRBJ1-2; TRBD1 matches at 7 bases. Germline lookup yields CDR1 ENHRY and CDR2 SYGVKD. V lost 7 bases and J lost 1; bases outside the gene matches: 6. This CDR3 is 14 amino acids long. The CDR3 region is CAIKHGTDNYGYTF. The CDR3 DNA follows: TGTGCCATCAAACACGGGACAGATAACTATGGCTACACCTTC.

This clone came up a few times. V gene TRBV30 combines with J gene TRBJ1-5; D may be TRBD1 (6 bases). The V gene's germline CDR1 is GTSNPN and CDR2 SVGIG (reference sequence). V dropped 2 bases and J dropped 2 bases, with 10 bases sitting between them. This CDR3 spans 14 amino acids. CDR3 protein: CAWSHRVGNQPQHF. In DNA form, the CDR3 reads TGTGCCTGGAGTCACAGGGTTGGCAATCAGCCCCAGCATTTT.

The CDR3 region is CASSSERGFAGELFF. The CDR3 DNA reads TGCGCCAGCAGCTCCGAGCGGGGGTTTGCCGGGGAGCTGTTTTTT. This chain uses TRBV5-1 with TRBJ2-2; 8 nucleotides align to TRBD2. Losses at the gene ends were 3 bases for V and 6 bases for J; bases not matched to a gene: 7. This CDR3 spans 15 amino acids. The germline CDR1 and CDR2 sequences are SGHRS and YFSETQ. Based on the CDR3 plus reference TRBV5-1 and TRBJ2-2, the full variable domain is KAGVTQTPRYLIKTRGQQVTLSCSPISGHRSVSWYQQTPGQGLQFLFEYFSETQRNKGNFPGRFSGRQFSNSRSEMNVSTLELGDSALYLCASSSERGFAGELFFGEGSRLTVL.

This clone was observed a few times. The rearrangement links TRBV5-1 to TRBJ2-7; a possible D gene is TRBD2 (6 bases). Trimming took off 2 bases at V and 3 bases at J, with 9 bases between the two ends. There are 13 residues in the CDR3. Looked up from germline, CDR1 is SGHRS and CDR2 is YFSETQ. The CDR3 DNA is TGCGCCAGCAGCTTTGCGGGAATCTACGAGCAGTACTTC. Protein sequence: CASSFAGIYEQYF.

The CDR3 bases are TGTGCCAGCAGCTTACAGGGTCGGAACTATGGCTACACCTTC. As protein: CASSLQGRNYGYTF. The rearrangement uses TRBV2 and TRBJ1-2; weak D call: TRBD1 (6 bases). Germline CDR1 is SNHLY and CDR2 is FYNNEI. CDR3 length equals 14 residues. V lost 6 bases and J lost 2, with 13 bases in between. The variable domain in full, completed from reference TRBV2 and TRBJ1-2, reads EPEVTQTPSHQVTQMGQEVILRCVPISNHLYFYWYRQILGQKVEFLVSFYNNEISEKSEIFDDQFSVERPDGSNFTLKIRSTKLEDSAMYFCASSLQGRNYGYTFGSGTRLTVV.